This is a list of T cell receptor beta chains from one sample in a study of OX40 agonist ivuxolimab in advanced cancers. Assay used: immunoSEQ multiplex PCR; TCRdb lists only in-frame clones, some missing. This sample has tens of thousands of clones, with just over 85% found just once. This material consisted of CD4+ or CD8+ T cells sorted from blood, taken in a trial of the OX40 agonist ivuxolimab. The receptors here all came from an adult with an advanced solid tumor such as melanoma, head and neck, liver or kidney cancer. Each CDR3 is given with its conserved first and last residue. Each record gives: clone size, J gene, V gene, D gene, CDR3 DNA, CDR3 protein. The D gene is left open where the match is weak. Only some rows state a clone size, as once, few, many or a class for expanded clones.

clone_size: -
j_call: TRBJ2-3
v_call: TRBV5-1
d_call: -
cdr3_nt: TGCGCCAGCAGCTGGGAGCGGGGCACAGATACGCAGTATTTT
cdr3_aa: CASSWERGTDTQYF

clone_size: -
j_call: TRBJ1-5
v_call: TRBV21-1
d_call: -
cdr3_nt: TGTGCCAGCAGCAATCTGGCTCGAATCGGGACAGGTAAGGATCAGCCCCAGCATTTT
cdr3_aa: CASSNLARIGTGKDQPQHF

clone_size: -
j_call: TRBJ1-2
v_call: TRBV4-2
d_call: TRBD1
cdr3_nt: TGTGCCAGCAGCCCAATGGGACAGGGGGCGATCGGCTACACCTTC
cdr3_aa: CASSPMGQGAIGYTF

clone_size: -
j_call: TRBJ2-2
v_call: TRBV28
d_call: TRBD2
cdr3_nt: TGTGCCAGCAGCGGGGGGGCGAACACCGGGGAGCTGTTTTTT
cdr3_aa: CASSGGANTGELFF

clone_size: -
j_call: TRBJ2-7
v_call: TRBV2
d_call: TRBD2
cdr3_nt: TGTGCCAGCAGTGTAAGCGGGAGGGCATACGAGCAGTACTTC
cdr3_aa: CASSVSGRAYEQYF

clone_size: -
j_call: TRBJ2-7
v_call: TRBV18
d_call: TRBD2
cdr3_nt: TGTGCCAGCTCACTTTTAGCGGGAGAGGCCGGCGAGCAGTACTTC
cdr3_aa: CASSLLAGEAGEQYF

clone_size: once
j_call: TRBJ2-5
v_call: TRBV11-3
d_call: TRBD2
cdr3_nt: TGTGCCAGCAGCTCCGGACTAGCGGGAGGCCCCCAGTACTTC
cdr3_aa: CASSSGLAGGPQYF

clone_size: -
j_call: TRBJ1-2
v_call: TRBV4-1
d_call: TRBD1
cdr3_nt: TGCGCCAGCAGCCGGCCTATGGGGGGACAGGGGATGGGCTACACCTTC
cdr3_aa: CASSRPMGGQGMGYTF

clone_size: -
j_call: TRBJ2-6
v_call: TRBV7-8
d_call: TRBD1
cdr3_nt: TGTGCCAGCAGCCTGATTGGGACAGGGTCACTCCCTGGGGCCAACGTCCTGACTTTC
cdr3_aa: CASSLIGTGSLPGANVLTF

clone_size: -
j_call: TRBJ2-5
v_call: TRBV5-1
d_call: -
cdr3_nt: TGCGCCAGCAGGGAGGCGGTGACGCAAGAGACCCAGTACTTC
cdr3_aa: CASREAVTQETQYF

clone_size: once
j_call: TRBJ1-1
v_call: TRBV5-1
d_call: -
cdr3_nt: TGCGCCAGCAGCTTGGAGGGGCGTTTAGCTTTCTTT
cdr3_aa: CASSLEGRLAFF

clone_size: -
j_call: TRBJ1-3
v_call: TRBV9
d_call: -
cdr3_nt: TGTGCCAGCAGCGTAGCGAGCAGCTCTGGAAACACCATATATTTT
cdr3_aa: CASSVASSSGNTIYF

clone_size: -
j_call: TRBJ1-1
v_call: TRBV6-5
d_call: -
cdr3_nt: TGTGCCAGCAGTAGGGGACGTGAGAACACTGAAGCTTTCTTT
cdr3_aa: CASSRGRENTEAFF

clone_size: -
j_call: TRBJ2-5
v_call: TRBV6-5
d_call: TRBD2
cdr3_nt: TGTGCCAGCAGATATGGACTAGCGGAAGAGACCCAGTACTTC
cdr3_aa: CASRYGLAEETQYF

clone_size: -
j_call: TRBJ2-7
v_call: TRBV2
d_call: TRBD1
cdr3_nt: TGTGCCAGCGGCTCTCCGGGACAGGGCAAATCCTACGAGCAGTACTTC
cdr3_aa: CASGSPGQGKSYEQYF

clone_size: once
j_call: TRBJ2-3
v_call: TRBV4-2
d_call: -
cdr3_nt: TGTGCCAGCAGCCAAGGGGACCTACTAGGCGCGCGGGTCACAGATACGCAGTATTTT
cdr3_aa: CASSQGDLLGARVTDTQYF

clone_size: -
j_call: TRBJ1-2
v_call: TRBV19
d_call: -
cdr3_nt: TGTGCCAGTAGGGGAAGGGGCTTAGGCTACACCTTC
cdr3_aa: CASRGRGLGYTF

clone_size: once
j_call: TRBJ1-2
v_call: TRBV19
d_call: TRBD1
cdr3_nt: TGTGCCAGTAGTACTCGACCAACAGGGGACAAGAAAGATGGCTACACCTTC
cdr3_aa: CASSTRPTGDKKDGYTF

clone_size: -
j_call: TRBJ2-7
v_call: TRBV6-7
d_call: TRBD1
cdr3_nt: TGTGCCAGCAGTTACTCGGGGTCCGGCAGGGGGCGCTGGGAGCAGTACTTC
cdr3_aa: CASSYSGSGRGRWEQYF

clone_size: -
j_call: TRBJ1-1
v_call: TRBV5-4
d_call: -
cdr3_nt: TGTGCCAGCAGCTTGGAGGCGGGGGGGCGAGAAGCTTTCTTT
cdr3_aa: CASSLEAGGREAFF

clone_size: -
j_call: TRBJ1-5
v_call: TRBV6-1
d_call: -
cdr3_nt: TGTGCCAGCAGTGATGGACAGAGCAATCAGCCCCAGCATTTT
cdr3_aa: CASSDGQSNQPQHF

clone_size: -
j_call: TRBJ2-4
v_call: TRBV5-1
d_call: TRBD2
cdr3_nt: TGCGCCAGCAGCTTGCTAGGGACTAGCGGGGGCGGGCGAAACATTCAGTACTTC
cdr3_aa: CASSLLGTSGGGRNIQYF

clone_size: once
j_call: TRBJ2-5
v_call: TRBV7-2
d_call: -
cdr3_nt: TGTGCCAGCAGCGAACACGAGACCCAGTACTTC
cdr3_aa: CASSEHETQYF

clone_size: -
j_call: TRBJ2-3
v_call: TRBV6-6
d_call: TRBD1
cdr3_nt: TGTGCCAGCAGTTCCCGGGACAGGGGGCCGGATACGCAGTATTTT
cdr3_aa: CASSSRDRGPDTQYF

clone_size: -
j_call: TRBJ1-1
v_call: TRBV5-1
d_call: TRBD1
cdr3_nt: TGCGCCAGCAGCATCGGACAGGACACTGAAGCTTTCTTT
cdr3_aa: CASSIGQDTEAFF

clone_size: -
j_call: TRBJ2-3
v_call: TRBV7-8
d_call: -
cdr3_nt: TGTGCCAGCAGCTTAGATCGGCCGAGCACAGATACGCAGTATTTT
cdr3_aa: CASSLDRPSTDTQYF

clone_size: once
j_call: TRBJ1-2
v_call: TRBV7-2
d_call: -
cdr3_nt: TGTGCCAGCAGCTTCACCGGGACTGGTAACTATGGCTACACCTTC
cdr3_aa: CASSFTGTGNYGYTF

clone_size: once
j_call: TRBJ2-1
v_call: TRBV6-5
d_call: -
cdr3_nt: TGTGCCAGCAGACCGGGGGATAGTGAGCAGTTCTTC
cdr3_aa: CASRPGDSEQFF

clone_size: few
j_call: TRBJ2-1
v_call: TRBV5-1
d_call: TRBD2
cdr3_nt: TGCGCCAGCAGCTTGGGTGGTCTAGCGGAAAGCAATGAGCAGTTCTTC
cdr3_aa: CASSLGGLAESNEQFF

clone_size: -
j_call: TRBJ2-7
v_call: TRBV4-2
d_call: -
cdr3_nt: TGTGCCAGCAGCCAAGAGGGACGACTCTCCTACGAGCAGTACTTC
cdr3_aa: CASSQEGRLSYEQYF

clone_size: -
j_call: TRBJ1-4
v_call: TRBV6-1
d_call: -
cdr3_nt: TGTGCCAGCAGTGAAGCCGTCGGTTTAAATGAAAAACTGTTTTTT
cdr3_aa: CASSEAVGLNEKLFF

clone_size: -
j_call: TRBJ2-5
v_call: TRBV5-1
d_call: TRBD2
cdr3_nt: TGCGCCAGCAGCTTGAGTCTAGCGGGAGTAAAAGAGACCCAGTACTTC
cdr3_aa: CASSLSLAGVKETQYF

clone_size: once
j_call: TRBJ2-7
v_call: TRBV10-3
d_call: TRBD2
cdr3_nt: TGTGCCATCAGCCCTGGAGGTTCTAGCGGGAGGCCCTACGAGCAGTACTTC
cdr3_aa: CAISPGGSSGRPYEQYF

clone_size: -
j_call: TRBJ2-2
v_call: TRBV2
d_call: -
cdr3_nt: TGTGCCAGCAGTGAGGGGAACACCGGGGAGCTGTTTTTT
cdr3_aa: CASSEGNTGELFF

clone_size: -
j_call: TRBJ1-4
v_call: TRBV6-1
d_call: -
cdr3_nt: TGTGCCAGCAACCCCTATCGGGCTAATGAAAAACTGTTTTTT
cdr3_aa: CASNPYRANEKLFF

clone_size: -
j_call: TRBJ1-1
v_call: TRBV7-3
d_call: -
cdr3_nt: TGTGCCAGCAGCTTAGGGGGGATCACTGAAGCTTTCTTT
cdr3_aa: CASSLGGITEAFF

clone_size: -
j_call: TRBJ2-2
v_call: TRBV19
d_call: -
cdr3_nt: TGTGCCAGTAGTATCGCCTCGGGTGATAGGAACACCGGGGAGCTGTTTTTT
cdr3_aa: CASSIASGDRNTGELFF